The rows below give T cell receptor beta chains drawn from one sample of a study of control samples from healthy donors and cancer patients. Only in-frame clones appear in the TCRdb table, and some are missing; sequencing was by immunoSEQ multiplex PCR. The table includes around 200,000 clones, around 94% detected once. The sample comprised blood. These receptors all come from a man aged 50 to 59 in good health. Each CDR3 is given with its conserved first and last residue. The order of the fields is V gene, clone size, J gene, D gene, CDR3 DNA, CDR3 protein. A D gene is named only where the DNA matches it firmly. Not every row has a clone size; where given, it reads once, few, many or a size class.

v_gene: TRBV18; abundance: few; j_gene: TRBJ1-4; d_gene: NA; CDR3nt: TGTGCCAGCTCACCCGAGCCTATGGGCGGAGGAGAAAAACTGTTTTTT; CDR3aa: CASSPEPMGGGEKLFF
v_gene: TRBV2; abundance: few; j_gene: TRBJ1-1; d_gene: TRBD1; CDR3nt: TGTGCCAGCAGTGACAGGGGGGGATCGAACACTGAAGCTTTCTTT; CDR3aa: CASSDRGGSNTEAFF
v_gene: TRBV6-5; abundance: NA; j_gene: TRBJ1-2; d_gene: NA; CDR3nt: TGTGCCAGCAGTCCCCGAGGGGGTTATAACTATGGCTACACCTTC; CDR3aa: CASSPRGGYNYGYTF
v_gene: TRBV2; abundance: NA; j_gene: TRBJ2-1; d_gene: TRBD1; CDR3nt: TGTGCCAGCAGTTCCTGGACAGGGGGCCTCAATGAGCAGTTCTTC; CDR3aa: CASSSWTGGLNEQFF
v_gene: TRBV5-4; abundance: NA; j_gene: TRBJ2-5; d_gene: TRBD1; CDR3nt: TGTGCCAGCAGCTTGAACAGGGGGCCGGGTGGGACCCAGTACTTC; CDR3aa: CASSLNRGPGGTQYF
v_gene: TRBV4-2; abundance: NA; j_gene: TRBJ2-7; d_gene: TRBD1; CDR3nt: TGTGCCAGCAGTGCATCCGGGACAGGCTTCTACGAGCAGTACTTC; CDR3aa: CASSASGTGFYEQYF
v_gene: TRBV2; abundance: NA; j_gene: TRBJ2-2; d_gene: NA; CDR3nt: TGTGCCAGCAGTGAAGACGGGGGCGCGGGGACCGGGGAGCTGTTTTTT; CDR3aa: CASSEDGGAGTGELFF
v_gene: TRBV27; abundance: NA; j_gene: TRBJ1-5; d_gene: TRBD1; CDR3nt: TGTGCCAGCACTTCAGGACAGGGGCGGAATCAGCCCCAGCATTTT; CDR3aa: CASTSGQGRNQPQHF
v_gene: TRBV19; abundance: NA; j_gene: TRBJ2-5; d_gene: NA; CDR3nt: TGTGCCAGTAGTATTAGCAGGCTAGAGACCCAGTACTTC; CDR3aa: CASSISRLETQYF
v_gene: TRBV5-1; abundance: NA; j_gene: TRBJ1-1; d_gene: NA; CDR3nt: TGCGCCAGCAGCCCGGTGACCCGCAACACTGAAGCTTTCTTT; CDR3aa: CASSPVTRNTEAFF
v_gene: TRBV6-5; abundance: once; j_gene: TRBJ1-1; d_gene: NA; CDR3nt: TGTGCCAGCAGTTTCGCCATACAGAACACTGAAGCTTTCTTT; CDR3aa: CASSFAIQNTEAFF